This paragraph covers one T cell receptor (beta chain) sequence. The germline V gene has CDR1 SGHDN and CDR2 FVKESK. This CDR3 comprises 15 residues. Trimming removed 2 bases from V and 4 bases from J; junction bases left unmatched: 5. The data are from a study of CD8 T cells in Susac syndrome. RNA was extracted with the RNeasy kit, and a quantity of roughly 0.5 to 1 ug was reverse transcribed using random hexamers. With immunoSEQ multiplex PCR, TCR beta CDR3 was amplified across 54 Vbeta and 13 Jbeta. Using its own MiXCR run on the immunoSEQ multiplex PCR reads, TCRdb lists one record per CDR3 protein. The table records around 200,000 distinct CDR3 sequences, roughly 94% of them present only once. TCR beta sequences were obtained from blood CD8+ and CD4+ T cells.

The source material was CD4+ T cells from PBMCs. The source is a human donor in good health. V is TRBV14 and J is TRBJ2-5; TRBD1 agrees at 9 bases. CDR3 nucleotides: TGTGCCAGCAGCCAACACAGGGGGCCAGGAGAGACCCAGTACTTC. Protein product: CASSQHRGPGETQYF.